One sample yielded the 27 T cell receptor beta chains listed below, sequenced in a study of graft-versus-host responses after intestinal transplantation. Produced via immunoSEQ multiplex PCR; TCRdb's table is partial and in-frame only. The table shows approximately 100,000 clones, with roughly 90% occurring only once. The antigens these receptors bind are not known. Specimen: unstimulated CD4+ T cells sorted from spleen or lymph node cells, collected before intestinal transplant. These receptors all stem from a human donor who received an intestinal transplant.

The gene calls are TRBV6-6 and TRBJ2-3, with TRBD1 identical over 10 bases. This CDR3 has 14 amino acids. Trimming at V came to 4 bases and at J to 4 bases, leaving 2 bases not matched to a gene. Germline CDR1 MNHNY, CDR2 SVGAGI (reference sequence). This chain's CDR3 is CASSWGQGPDTQYF. The CDR3 region has the DNA TGTGCCAGCAGTTGGGGACAGGGGCCAGATACGCAGTATTTT.

This chain joins TRBV7-3 and TRBJ2-7, with 8 bases matching TRBD1. The V and J ends lost 7 bases and 4 bases, in that order; junction bases with no gene match: 9. Germline loops: CDR1 SGHTA, CDR2 FQGTGA. The CDR3 is made up of 14 amino acids. The CDR3, as DNA: TGTGCCAGCACCCCCGGACAGGGACCATACGAGCAGTACTTC. Its translation: CASTPGQGPYEQYF.

The rearrangement links TRBV11-1 to TRBJ2-7; 7 positions match TRBD2. J gave up 4 bases and V 2 bases, and 8 bases lay outside the gene matches. The germline V gene encodes CDR1 SGHAT and CDR2 FQDESV (reference sequence). The CDR3 has 15 amino acids. The CDR3 DNA is TGTGCCAGCAGCTTAAGGGACGGCGGGGGATACGAGCAGTACTTC. Amino acids: CASSLRDGGGYEQYF.

As concerns this clone: Different DNA sequences within this sample yield the same CDR3. This rearrangement joins TRBV10-1 to TRBJ2-7; D unclear. Germline CDR1 is WNHNN and CDR2 is SYGVQD (reference sequence). The CDR3 totals 12 residues. Trimming took off 8 bases at V and 3 bases at J, with 11 bases between the two ends. CDR3: CASGENLYEQYF. CDR3 nucleotides: TGCGCCAGCGGAGAGAACCTCTACGAGCAGTACTTC.

The rearrangement links TRBV10-3 to TRBJ1-6; 7 bases fit TRBD1. This CDR3 is 14 amino acids long. Germline lookup yields CDR1 ENHRY and CDR2 SYGVKD. With V trimmed by 8 bases and J by 7 bases, 8 bases remained unmatched. Written as DNA, the CDR3 is TGTGCCATCGGGGACAGACCGAAAAATTCACCCCTCCACTTT. Its protein product is CAIGDRPKNSPLHF.

This chain uses TRBV5-4 with TRBJ1-2; tentatively, D is TRBD1 (5 bases). There are 13 residues in the CDR3. Trimming cost V 3 bases and J 8 bases, with 14 bases left between them. Germline V lookup: CDR1 SGHNT, CDR2 YYREEE (reference sequence). The DNA for the CDR3 is TGTGCCAGCAGCTCGCCGGGGGACGCCGGCTACACCTTC. Protein product: CASSSPGDAGYTF.

The rearrangement links TRBV19 to TRBJ1-1; perhaps TRBD1 as D (5 bases). V was trimmed by 7 bases and J by 5 bases, leaving 17 bases between them. The germline CDR1 and CDR2 sequences are LNHDA and SQIVND (reference sequence). The CDR3 totals 14 residues. The CDR3 bases are TGTGCCAGTACCCCCCCGGCGGGGGGGACTGAAGCTTTCTTT. It is translated as CASTPPAGGTEAFF. Supplemented by reference TRBV19 and TRBJ1-1, the full variable domain reads DGGITQSPKYLFRKEGQNVTLSCEQNLNHDAMYWYRQDPGQGLRLIYYSQIVNDFQKGDIAEGYSVSREKKESFPLTVTSAQKNPTAFYLCASTPPAGGTEAFFGQGTRLTVV.

Only one count was recorded for this clone. The chain couples TRBV10-1 to TRBJ2-3; D gene unclear. The CDR3 is 12 residues long. Germline assignment: CDR1 WNHNN and CDR2 SYGVQD (reference sequence). V was trimmed by 6 bases and J by 0 bases, leaving 4 bases between them. Here the CDR3 DNA reads TGCGCCAGCAGCCCTAGCACAGATACGCAGTATTTT. It codes for CASSPSTDTQYF.

The gene calls are TRBV9 and TRBJ2-3; tentatively, D is TRBD2 (5 bases). The germline V and J ends were trimmed by 0 bases and 0 bases, with 11 bases remaining between them. The CDR3 totals 16 residues. Germline V gene sequence: CDR1 SGDLS, CDR2 YYNGEE. In DNA, the CDR3 is TGTGCCAGCAGCGTAGGAGGGTCTACTAGCACAGATACGCAGTATTTT. Its protein product is CASSVGGSTSTDTQYF.

V is TRBV10-1 and J is TRBJ1-1; TRBD1 might be the D (6 bases). Per the germline V gene, CDR1 is WNHNN and CDR2 is SYGVQD (reference sequence). CDR3 size: 13 residues. The ends were cut back, 6 bases at V and 7 bases at J, with 15 bases in the middle. CDR3 loop: CASRTVGAFEAFF. As DNA, the CDR3 is TGCGCCAGCAGGACGGTGGGGGCTTTTGAAGCTTTCTTT.

V gene TRBV2 combines with J gene TRBJ2-2; 9 bases fit TRBD2. Germline V CDR1 and CDR2: SNHLY, FYNNEI. The CDR3 is 16 amino acids. After removal of 4 bases from V and 6 bases from J, the junction contained 9 bases not matched to a gene. CDR3 nucleotide sequence: TGTGCCAGCAGTGCCAGTTCGCGGGGGGGGGCCGGGGAGCTGTTTTTT. Amino acids: CASSASSRGGAGELFF.

The chain joins TRBV27 to TRBJ2-3; 7 nucleotides line up with TRBD2. The germline V gene encodes CDR1 MNHEY and CDR2 SMNVEV (reference sequence). The V segment lost 6 bases and the J segment 7 bases; nucleotides outside the gene matches: 7. This CDR3 contains 13 residues. The CDR3 bases are TGTGCCAGCAGCCCAGCTAGCGGATATACGCAGTATTTT. Residues: CASSPASGYTQYF.

This chain joins TRBV18 and TRBJ1-5, with 7 bases fitting TRBD1. CDR3 length equals 17 residues. V was clipped by 1 base and J by 0 bases; unmatched bases: 6. Germline CDR1 KGHSH, CDR2 LQKENI. The CDR3 bases are TGTGCCAGCTCACCACTGGCGGCAGGGGGTAGCAATCAGCCCCAGCATTTT. Translation: CASSPLAAGGSNQPQHF. The full variable domain, in which reference TRBV18 and TRBJ1-5 provide the parts outside the CDR3, is NAGVMQNPRHLVRRRGQEARLRCSPMKGHSHVYWYRQLPEEGLKFMVYLQKENIIDESGMPKERFSAEFPKEGPSILRIQQVVRGDSAAYFCASSPLAAGGSNQPQHFGDGTRLSIL.

This clone has only one observation. The chain uses TRBV5-1 and TRBJ2-1; possible D gene TRBD2, 6 bases. The CDR3 runs to 16 residues. With 4 bases removed from V and 0 bases from J, the gap between germline ends came to 14 bases. Looked up from germline, CDR1 is SGHRS and CDR2 is YFSETQ. CDR3 residues: CASSAGNGGSYNEQFF. The CDR3 bases are TGCGCCAGCAGCGCCGGGAACGGGGGCTCCTACAATGAGCAGTTCTTC.

The J gene is TRBJ2-1, the V gene TRBV5-4, with 12 bases lining up with TRBD2. Germline V CDR1 and CDR2: SGHNT, YYREEE (reference sequence). The trim removed 4 bases at V and 7 bases at J, leaving 6 bases unmatched. There are 15 residues in the CDR3. The chain's CDR3 is CASSPSGGAPNEQFF. CDR3 bases: TGTGCCAGCAGCCCTAGCGGGGGGGCCCCTAATGAGCAGTTCTTC. Drawing the rest from reference TRBV5-4 and TRBJ2-1, the complete variable domain is ETGVTQSPTHLIKTRGQQVTLRCSSQSGHNTVSWYQQALGQGPQFIFQYYREEENGRGNFPPRFSGLQFPNYSSELNVNALELDDSALYLCASSPSGGAPNEQFFGPGTRLTVL.

The V call is TRBV19, the J call TRBJ1-6, with 7 bases fitting TRBD1. J gave up 5 bases and V 5 bases, and 9 bases lay outside the gene matches. This CDR3 region has 16 residues. The germline gives CDR1 LNHDA, CDR2 SQIVND (reference sequence). CDR3 DNA sequence: TGTGCCAGTAGTCGGAAGGGACAGCTAAATAATTCACCCCTCCACTTT. It is translated as CASSRKGQLNNSPLHF.

The chain uses TRBV19 and TRBJ2-1; tentative D call: TRBD1 (6 bases). From germline, CDR1 is LNHDA and CDR2 SQIVND (reference sequence). Trimming stripped 3 bases from V and 4 bases from J, with 13 bases between. This CDR3 has 15 residues. CDR3 protein: CASSIRTVGYNEQFF. The DNA of the CDR3 is TGTGCCAGTAGTATCAGGACAGTCGGGTACAATGAGCAGTTCTTC.

This chain connects TRBV9 to TRBJ2-7; the match to TRBD1 covers 9 bases. The CDR3 covers 16 residues. Germline CDR1 and CDR2: SGDLS and YYNGEE. Germline trimming cut 0 bases from V and 2 bases from J; bases unmatched to any gene: 6. The CDR3 sequence is CASSVGTGVSTYEQYF. For the CDR3, the DNA is TGTGCCAGCAGCGTAGGGACAGGGGTCTCTACCTACGAGCAGTACTTC.

V gene TRBV6-6 combines with J gene TRBJ2-3; perhaps TRBD2 as D (5 bases). V lost 6 bases to trimming and J lost 2 bases, with 9 bases between them. This CDR3 comprises 13 residues. Germline V CDR1 and CDR2: MNHNY, SVGAGI (reference sequence). This CDR3 is CASRPDFTDTQYF. CDR3 sequence (DNA): TGTGCCAGCAGACCGGACTTCACAGATACGCAGTATTTT.

This rearrangement joins TRBV5-1 to TRBJ2-7; D might be TRBD2 (5 bases). CDR1 and CDR2 (germline): SGHRS, YFSETQ. The V gene lost 0 bases and the J gene lost 5 bases, with 15 bases spanning the gap. The CDR3 is 15 residues long. The CDR3 sequence is CASSLAPGNHHEQYF. The CDR3 DNA is TGCGCCAGCAGCTTGGCCCCGGGGAATCACCACGAGCAGTACTTC.

V is TRBV6-1 and J is TRBJ2-7; TRBD2 matches 10 bases. The germline V gene has CDR1 MNHNS and CDR2 SASEGT. V trimming: 8 bases; J trimming: 2 bases; junction bases outside the gene matches: 3. The CDR3 runs to 13 residues. CDR3 bases: TGTGCCAGCCTAGCGGGGGCGACCTACGAGCAGTACTTC. Protein product: CASLAGATYEQYF.

V gene TRBV10-3 combines with J gene TRBJ1-1; TRBD1 might be the D (5 bases). CDR3 length: 16 residues. The V end was cut by 0 bases, the J end by 3 bases, with 14 bases between. CDR1 and CDR2 (germline): ENHRY, SYGVKD. The CDR3 loop reads CAISESSGGMDTEAFF. CDR3 bases: TGTGCCATCAGTGAGTCGTCGGGGGGGATGGACACTGAAGCTTTCTTT.

The chain couples TRBV14 to TRBJ2-2; maybe TRBD1 (5 bases). The CDR3 is 14 amino acids. V lost 4 bases, J lost 7 bases, and 13 bases lay in between. The germline V gene encodes CDR1 SGHDN and CDR2 FVKESK. This CDR3 reads CASSLLDNLGELFF. CDR3 sequence (DNA): TGTGCCAGCAGCCTCCTGGACAACCTCGGGGAGCTGTTTTTT.

This clone was picked up one time. This chain's CDR3 is CASGPINRVGGRTSGYTF. The CDR3 DNA reads TGTGCCAGCGGCCCCATTAACAGGGTCGGAGGCCGAACGTCGGGCTACACCTTC. The rearrangement uses TRBV5-4 and TRBJ1-2, with D perhaps matching TRBD1 (6 bases). The CDR3 totals 18 residues. In germline, CDR1 is SGHNT, CDR2 YYREEE (reference sequence). Trimming took 7 bases from V and 8 from J, leaving 33 bases between them.

This chain connects TRBV5-1 to TRBJ2-1, with D perhaps matching TRBD1 (6 bases). This CDR3 contains 12 residues. The V end lost 0 bases, the J end lost 12 bases, and 10 bases lay between the germline ends. Germline lookup yields CDR1 SGHRS and CDR2 YFSETQ. CDR3 loop: CASSLVTGGQFF. The CDR3 nucleotides are TGCGCCAGCAGCTTGGTGACAGGAGGGCAGTTCTTC.

This sequence joins TRBV10-3 and TRBJ2-5; weak D call: TRBD1 (6 bases). The J call may be in error: the DNA end matches TRBJ2-7 better. The CDR3 extends over 17 amino acids. The V gene's germline CDR1 is ENHRY and CDR2 SYGVKD. The CDR3 DNA is TGTGCCATCAGGGAAGGGGCGGGCAGGGGCCGATCCTACGAGCAGTACTTC. Protein product: CAIREGAGRGRSYEQYF.

The chain has TRBV6-6 and TRBJ1-5; D is undetermined. CDR1 and CDR2 (germline): MNHNY, SVGAGI (reference sequence). The CDR3 extends over 14 amino acids. V gave up 5 bases and J gave up 1 base, with 9 bases separating them. The CDR3 DNA follows: TGTGCCAGCAGTACCCGGGAGAGCAATCAGCCCCAGCATTTT. Its translation: CASSTRESNQPQHF.